The entry that follows covers one T cell receptor (beta chain) sequence. Measured with immunoSEQ multiplex PCR; TCRdb has only the in-frame clones, and not every one. The sample yields about 120,000 clones, about 93% seen once. This specimen belongs to a study of control samples from healthy donors and cancer patients. V trimming: 5 bases; J trimming: 1 base; junction bases outside the gene matches: 10. The CDR3 loop spans 17 amino acids. In germline, CDR1 is SNHLY, CDR2 FYNNEI. V usage is TRBV2 and J usage is TRBJ1-1; 10 bases agree with TRBD1. The sequencing sample was made of blood. This clonotype was obtained from a man aged 25-40 years in good health. The CDR3 loop reads CASSYPPGQGTNTEAFF. The CDR3 DNA reads TGTGCCAGCAGTTACCCCCCGGGACAGGGGACGAACACTGAAGCTTTCTTT. Variable domain in full (rest from reference TRBV2 and TRBJ1-1): EPEVTQTPSHQVTQMGQEVILRCVPISNHLYFYWYRQILGQKVEFLVSFYNNEISEKSEIFDDQFSVERPDGSNFTLKIRSTKLEDSAMYFCASSYPPGQGTNTEAFFGQGTRLTVV.